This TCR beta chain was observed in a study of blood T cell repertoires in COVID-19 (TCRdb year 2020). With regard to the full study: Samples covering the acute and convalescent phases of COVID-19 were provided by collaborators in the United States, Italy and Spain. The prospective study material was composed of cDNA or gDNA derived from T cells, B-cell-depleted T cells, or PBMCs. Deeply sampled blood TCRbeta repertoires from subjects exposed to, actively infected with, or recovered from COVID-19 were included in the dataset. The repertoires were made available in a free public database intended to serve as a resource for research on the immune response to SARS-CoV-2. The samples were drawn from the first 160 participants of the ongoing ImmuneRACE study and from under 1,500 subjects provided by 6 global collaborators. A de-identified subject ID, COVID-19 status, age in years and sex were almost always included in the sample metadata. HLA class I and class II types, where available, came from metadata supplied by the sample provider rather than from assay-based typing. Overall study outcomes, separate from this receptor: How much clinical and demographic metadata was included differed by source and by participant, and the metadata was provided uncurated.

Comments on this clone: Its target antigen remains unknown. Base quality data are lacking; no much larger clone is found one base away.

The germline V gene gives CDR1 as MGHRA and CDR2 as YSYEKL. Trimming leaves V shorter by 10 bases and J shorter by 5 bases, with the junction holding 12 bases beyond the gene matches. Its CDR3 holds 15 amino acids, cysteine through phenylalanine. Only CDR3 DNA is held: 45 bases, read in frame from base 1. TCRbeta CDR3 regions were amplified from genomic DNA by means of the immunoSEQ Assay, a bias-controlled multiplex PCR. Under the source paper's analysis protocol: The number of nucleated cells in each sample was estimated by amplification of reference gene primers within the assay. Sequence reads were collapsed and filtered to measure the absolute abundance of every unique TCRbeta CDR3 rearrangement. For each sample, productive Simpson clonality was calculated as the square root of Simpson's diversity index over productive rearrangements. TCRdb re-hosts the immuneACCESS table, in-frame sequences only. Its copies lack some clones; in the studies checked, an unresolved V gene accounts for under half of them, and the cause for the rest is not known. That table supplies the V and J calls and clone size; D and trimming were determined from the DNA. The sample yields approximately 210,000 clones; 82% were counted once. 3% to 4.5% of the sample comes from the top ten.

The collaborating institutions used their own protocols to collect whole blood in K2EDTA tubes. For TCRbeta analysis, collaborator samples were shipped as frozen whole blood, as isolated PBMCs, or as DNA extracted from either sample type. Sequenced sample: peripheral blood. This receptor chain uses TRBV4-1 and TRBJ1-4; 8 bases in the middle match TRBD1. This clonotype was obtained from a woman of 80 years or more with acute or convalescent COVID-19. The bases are TGCGCCACTTCGCCTGAAGACAGGGGAAATGAAAAACTGTTTTTT. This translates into CATSPEDRGNEKLFF.